This passage covers 9 T cell receptor beta chains from one sample sequenced in a study of blood T cells in healthy people across ages (dated by TCRdb to the mid-2010s). Receptor libraries were prepared by 5' RACE. The sequencing machine was an Illumina HiSeq 2500. A second PCR of about 7 to 12 cycles was run with a J-beta primer mix and a sample-barcoded 5' primer. TCRdb redid the processing of the public reads, applying fastp at Q25 and MiXCR, and retained in-frame beta chains. Entries are consolidated by CDR3 protein sequence, retaining the most common genes and DNA. The sample table contains over 550,000 distinct CDR3 sequences; only one count was recorded for 25% to 30% of them. Jointly, the top ten make up approximately 14% of the sample. The sequenced material came from blood. Source of these receptors: a woman older than 75 in good health.

This sequence joins TRBV7-2 and TRBJ1-1; 7 bases line up with TRBD1. Germline CDR1 and CDR2: SGHTA and FQGNSA. This CDR3 has 15 amino acids. V lost 5 bases, J lost 4 bases, and 10 bases stayed unmatched. In DNA, the CDR3 is TGTGCCAGCAGCCCTCCGACAGGGAGGGGCACTGAAGCTTTCTTT. Protein sequence: CASSPPTGRGTEAFF.

This chain connects TRBV6-6 to TRBJ2-5; D remains ambiguous. The CDR3 extends over 11 amino acids. Germline V gene data show CDR1 as MNHNY and CDR2 as SVGAGI (reference sequence). The V end was cut by 6 bases, the J end by 11 bases, with 13 bases between. CDR3 loop: CASSLKTEQYF. The CDR3 DNA reads as TGTGCCAGCAGCCTAAAGACTGAGCAGTACTTC.

The gene calls are TRBV6-1 and TRBJ2-6, with D perhaps given as TRBD1 or TRBD2 (5 bases each). Trimming cost V 2 bases and J 0 bases, with 17 bases left between them. The CDR3 length is 19 residues. CDR1 and CDR2 (germline): MNHNS, SASEGT. The CDR3 DNA reads as TGTGCCAGCAGTGAATGGATTGGGACGCCGACCTCTGGGGCCAACGTCCTGACTTTC. It is translated as CASSEWIGTPTSGANVLTF.

This clonotype was counted a few times. V and J are TRBV20-1 and TRBJ2-1, with D perhaps TRBD2 (5 bases). The germline CDR1 and CDR2 sequences are DFQATT and SNEGSKA (reference sequence). V lost 5 bases and J lost 5, with 25 bases in between. This CDR3 has 17 residues. The CDR3 bases are TGCAGTGCTCTACGGAGGACTGGAAGATCGGGGAACAATGAGCAGTTCTTC. Protein: CSALRRTGRSGNNEQFF.

This clonotype was seen many times. The chain uses TRBV3-1 and TRBJ2-5, with 10 bases fitting TRBD2. CDR3 length: 17 amino acids. CDR1 LGHDT and CDR2 YNNKEL come from the germline V gene (reference sequence). J lost 5 bases, V lost 1 base, and 10 bases had no gene match. The CDR3 loop is CASSQGIASGGQETQYF. CDR3 nucleotide sequence: TGTGCCAGCAGCCAAGGAATCGCTAGCGGGGGCCAGGAGACCCAGTACTTC.

This clonotype was picked up many times. The V and J genes are TRBV30 and TRBJ2-3; D is undetermined. CDR3 length equals 12 residues. Trimming left V 5 bases short and J 2 bases short, with 8 bases between. From germline, CDR1 is GTSNPN and CDR2 SVGIG (reference sequence). The CDR3 reads CAWVTATDTQYF. The DNA for the CDR3 is TGTGCCTGGGTAACAGCCACAGATACGCAGTATTTT.

The chain combines TRBV28 with TRBJ1-1; D is unclear. V was clipped by 5 bases and J by 4 bases, with 17 bases between them. CDR1 MDHEN and CDR2 SYDVKM come from the germline V gene. CDR3 length: 15 amino acids. The CDR3: CASSPPQGSSTEAFF. CDR3 nucleotides: TGTGCCAGCAGTCCCCCACAAGGGAGTAGCACTGAAGCTTTCTTT.

In this sample, this clonotype turned up many times. The rearrangement joins TRBV10-3 to TRBJ2-7; no definite D call. Germline CDR1 ENHRY, CDR2 SYGVKD. The germline V and J ends were trimmed by 7 bases and 0 bases, with 13 bases remaining between them. The CDR3 extends over 14 amino acids. CDR3 in amino acids: CAITQSLFSYEQYF. In DNA form, the CDR3 reads TGTGCCATCACCCAATCCCTCTTCTCCTACGAGCAGTACTTC.

In this sample, this clonotype turned up many times. J is TRBJ2-1 and V is TRBV27; 14 nucleotides align to TRBD2. The CDR3 contains 17 residues. Looked up from germline, CDR1 is MNHEY and CDR2 is SMNVEV (reference sequence). Unmatched junction bases numbered 7, after V lost 2 bases and J lost 7 bases. The chain's CDR3 is CASSLPRLAGGMNEQFF. CDR3 coding DNA: TGTGCCAGCAGTTTACCCCGACTAGCGGGGGGGATGAATGAGCAGTTCTTC.